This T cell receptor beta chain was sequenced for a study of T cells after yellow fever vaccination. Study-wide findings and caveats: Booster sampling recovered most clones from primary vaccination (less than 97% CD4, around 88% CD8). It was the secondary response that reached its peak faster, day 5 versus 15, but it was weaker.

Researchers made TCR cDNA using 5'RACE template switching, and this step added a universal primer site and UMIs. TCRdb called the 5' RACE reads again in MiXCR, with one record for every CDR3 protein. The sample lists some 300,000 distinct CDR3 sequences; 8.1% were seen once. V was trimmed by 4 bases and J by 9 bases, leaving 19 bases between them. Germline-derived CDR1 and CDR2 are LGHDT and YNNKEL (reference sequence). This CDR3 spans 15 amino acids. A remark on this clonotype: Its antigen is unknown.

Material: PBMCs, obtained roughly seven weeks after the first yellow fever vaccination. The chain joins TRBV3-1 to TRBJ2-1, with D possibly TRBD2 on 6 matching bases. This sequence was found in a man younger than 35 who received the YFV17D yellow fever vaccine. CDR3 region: CASSRAGTLWSEQFF. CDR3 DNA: TGTGCCAGCAGCCGTGCCGGGACTCTCTGGAGTGAGCAGTTCTTC.